These 8 T cell receptor beta chains came from one sample sequenced in a study of T cell responses to AZD1222 COVID-19 vaccine. Clones were sequenced by immunoSEQ multiplex PCR, and TCRdb holds only the in-frame ones, with some missing. The table includes 100,000 to 150,000 clones, about 93% detected once. The specimen comprised peripheral blood, sampled on day 0 of AZD1222 vaccination. These receptor sequences come from an adult in good health.

The chain employs TRBV4-1 and TRBJ2-5; 12 bases map to TRBD2. CDR1 is MGHRA, CDR2 YSYEKL, per germline. This CDR3 spans 16 amino acids. V lost 3 bases, J lost 2 bases, and 4 bases stayed unmatched. CDR3 coding DNA: TGCGCCAGCAGCCAGAGTCTAGCGGGAGGGCAAGAGACCCAGTACTTC. The encoded protein is CASSQSLAGGQETQYF.

This chain uses TRBV10-3 with TRBJ2-7; possibly TRBD1 or TRBD2 for D (8 bases each). Germline V gene lookup returns CDR1 ENHRY and CDR2 SYGVKD. This CDR3 is 19 amino acids long. Trimming left V 3 bases short and J 0 bases short, with 24 bases between. CDR3 residues: CAISDPYPGGQGASYEQYF. CDR3 sequence (DNA): TGTGCCATCAGTGACCCCTACCCGGGAGGGCAGGGGGCCTCCTACGAGCAGTACTTC.

The rearrangement joins TRBV6-1 to TRBJ1-5, with no clear D. Germline CDR1 MNHNS, CDR2 SASEGT. Trimming pared 2 bases from V and 0 bases from J, leaving 5 bases between. This CDR3 is 14 amino acids long. CDR3 coding DNA: TGTGCCAGCAGTGAATGGGTTAGCAATCAGCCCCAGCATTTT. Protein sequence: CASSEWVSNQPQHF.

The gene calls are TRBV21-1 and TRBJ2-5; TRBD1, the table's D call, lacks a check against the DNA. TRBV21-1 is designated a pseudogene. The CDR3 has 18 amino acids. The CDR3 region has the DNA TGTGCCAGCAGCAAAAGTTTGGGGCGGCGTCCTAGCCAAGAGACCCAGTACTTC. This sequence encodes CASSKSLGRRPSQETQYF.

The CDR3 spells CASSGGNMKSPLHF. The CDR3 coding sequence is TGTGCCAGCAGCGGAGGGAATATGAAATCACCCCTCCACTTT. V usage is TRBV9 and J usage is TRBJ1-6; D ambiguous. CDR3 length: 14 residues. V lost 3 bases to trimming and J lost 10 bases, with 14 bases between them. Germline CDR1 reads SGDLS; CDR2 reads YYNGEE.

The rearrangement uses TRBV27 and TRBJ1-1; 9 nucleotides match TRBD1. The CDR3 covers 14 residues. Germline trimming cut 6 bases from V and 5 bases from J; bases unmatched to any gene: 7. Germline lookup yields CDR1 MNHEY and CDR2 SMNVEV (reference sequence). The CDR3 reads CASSSTGGATEAFF. The CDR3 DNA is TGTGCCAGCAGCTCCACAGGGGGCGCGACTGAAGCTTTCTTT.

The chain carries TRBV2 and TRBJ1-1, with TRBD1 as a possible D gene (5 bases). The CDR3 length is 15 residues. Germline V gene sequence: CDR1 SNHLY, CDR2 FYNNEI. Trimming shortened V by 5 bases and J by 11 bases, and 24 bases separated the two germline ends. CDR3 sequence reads: CASSFKDGAALGAFF. CDR3 sequence (DNA): TGTGCCAGCAGTTTTAAGGATGGGGCAGCCCTAGGGGCTTTCTTT.

V and J are TRBV10-3 and TRBJ1-1; D uncertain. V was clipped by 3 bases and J by 0 bases, with 8 bases between them. Germline V gene sequence: CDR1 ENHRY, CDR2 SYGVKD. The CDR3 contains 14 residues. The CDR3 loop is CAISESGLNTEAFF. The DNA of the CDR3 is TGTGCCATCAGTGAATCGGGGTTGAACACTGAAGCTTTCTTT.